These 10 T cell receptor beta chains came from one sample sequenced in a study of vaccination and CD4 T cells after COVID-19. Antigens of these TCRs are unknown. Sequencing of the DNA from cultured CD4+ T cells was carried out with the Oncomine TCR Beta short-read assay. MiXCR, applied by TCRdb to the PCR reads, yields one record per CDR3 protein. This sample has roughly 3,700 distinct CDR3 sequences; 43% occur once, and the top ten carry around 50%. Treatment in this sample: approximately nine-day PBMC culture with coronavirus spike peptide pools or control peptides (ViraFEST assay). Sequencing was carried out using CD4+ T cells from blood, cultured in vitro. These receptors all stem from a human donor who had recovered from COVID-19.

A few counts support this clonotype. The chain employs TRBV7-2 and TRBJ2-5; 9 positions match TRBD2. This CDR3 comprises 16 residues. V was pared by 2 bases and J by 5 bases, with 9 bases of the junction left unmatched. CDR1 and CDR2 (germline): SGHTA, FQGNSA. The CDR3 here is CASSLWGRGGDETQYF. CDR3 in DNA: TGTGCCAGCAGCTTATGGGGGCGGGGGGGCGATGAGACCCAGTACTTC.

This chain links TRBV18 with TRBJ2-1; no clear D. V gave up 2 bases and J gave up 4 bases, with 12 bases separating them. This CDR3 comprises 15 residues. CDR1 KGHSH and CDR2 LQKENI come from the germline V gene. The chain's CDR3 is CASSPGSRMYNEQFF. The CDR3 nucleotides read TGTGCCAGCTCACCAGGTTCAAGGATGTACAATGAGCAGTTCTTC.

V and J are TRBV7-2 and TRBJ1-2; the D is unclear. V was cut by 1 base and J by 4 bases, with 10 bases left in between. Germline V lookup: CDR1 SGHTA, CDR2 FQGNSA. The CDR3 loop spans 14 amino acids. The CDR3 bases are TGTGCCAGCAGCTTAGGGCCACCCTTCTATGGCTACACCTTC. Translated, it gives CASSLGPPFYGYTF.

In nucleotides, the CDR3 is TGTGCCAGCAGCTTAGGGGACAGCTATAATTCACCCCTCCACTTT. Translating it yields CASSLGDSYNSPLHF. This rearrangement joins TRBV11-2 to TRBJ1-6; 7 positions agree with TRBD1. Germline V gene data show CDR1 as SGHAT and CDR2 as FQNNGV. This CDR3 spans 15 amino acids. The V segment lost 1 base and the J segment 3 bases; nucleotides outside the gene matches: 0.

The table lists this clonotype with a few counts. CDR3 in amino acids: CASSGGSGNQPQHF. The CDR3, as DNA: TGTGCCAGCAGTGGAGGGTCCGGCAATCAGCCCCAGCATTTT. The genes are TRBV2 and TRBJ1-5; no definite D call. V was trimmed by 4 bases and J by 2 bases, leaving 9 bases between them. This CDR3 has 14 residues. Germline values: CDR1 SNHLY, CDR2 FYNNEI.

The chain combines TRBV2 with TRBJ2-7; 15 nucleotides agree with TRBD2. CDR3 length: 13 residues. The V gene's germline CDR1 is SNHLY and CDR2 FYNNEI. The V and J ends lost 6 bases and 7 bases, in that order; junction bases with no gene match: 1. CDR3 amino acids: CASSGTSGGEQYF. The CDR3, as DNA: TGTGCCAGCAGCGGGACTAGCGGGGGGGAGCAGTACTTC.

The gene calls are TRBV7-3 and TRBJ2-2; TRBD1 aligns across 12 bases. Germline CDR1 is SGHTA and CDR2 is FQGTGA. The V and J ends lost 4 bases and 6 bases, in that order; junction bases with no gene match: 6. This CDR3 contains 16 residues. CDR3 protein: CASSSGGTGGSGELFF. The CDR3 DNA follows: TGTGCCAGCAGCTCAGGGGGGACAGGGGGCTCCGGGGAGCTGTTTTTT.

J is TRBJ1-1 and V is TRBV7-6; D gene unclear. CDR3 length: 13 residues. Germline lookup yields CDR1 SGHVS and CDR2 FNYEAQ. V shed 7 bases and J shed 0 bases, with 9 bases lying between them. In DNA form, the CDR3 reads TGTGCCAGCACCCGAGTGGTGAACACTGAAGCTTTCTTT. Its protein is CASTRVVNTEAFF.

This rearrangement joins TRBV18 to TRBJ1-1; 10 bases map to TRBD1. Trimming cost V 1 base and J 3 bases; bases outside gene matches: 5. CDR1 KGHSH and CDR2 LQKENI come from the germline V gene. This CDR3 contains 16 residues. The CDR3 here is CASSPRQGAIYTEAFF. The CDR3 nucleotides read TGTGCCAGCTCACCACGACAGGGGGCGATTTACACTGAAGCTTTCTTT.

This clonotype turned up a few times. The gene calls are TRBV25-1 and TRBJ2-3; 11 bases map to TRBD1. The ends lost 8 bases at V and 4 bases at J; junction bases unmatched: 8. The germline V gene has CDR1 MGHDK and CDR2 SYGVNS. This CDR3 has 15 residues. CDR3 coding DNA: TGTGCCAGCGGTCGGACAGGGGGCCGGGCAGATACGCAGTATTTT. Translation gives CASGRTGGRADTQYF. The full variable domain, with the rest looked up from reference TRBV25-1 and TRBJ2-3, is EADIYQTPRYLVIGTGKKITLECSQTMGHDKMYWYQQDPGMELHLIHYSYGVNSTEKGDLSSESTVSRIRTEHFPLTLESARPSHTSQYLCASGRTGGRADTQYFGPGTRLTVL.